Listed below are T cell receptor beta chains from one sample, sequenced in a study of cytomegalovirus exposure and HLA in healthy donors. Only in-frame clones appear in the TCRdb table, and some are missing; sequencing was by immunoSEQ multiplex PCR. The data hold 200,000 to 250,000 clones, with about 82% observed a single time. Source material: PBMCs. The receptors come from a man aged 25-45 years in good health and CMV-seronegative. Both conserved end residues are part of each CDR3.

v_gene: TRBV7-3
CDR3aa: CASSVGGGLSPLHF

v_gene: TRBV6-5
CDR3aa: CASSPYSPGAFF

v_gene: TRBV2
CDR3aa: CASSRTSGGNTEAFF

v_gene: TRBV5-1
CDR3aa: CASSPGTSGGYNEQFF

v_gene: TRBV5-8
CDR3aa: CASSLGWDRVNQPQHF

v_gene: TRBV7-9
CDR3aa: CASSSYTEAFF

v_gene: TRBV10-2
CDR3aa: CASRLAGTGGSSEAFF

v_gene: TRBV29-1
CDR3aa: CSVTGERVTEAFF

v_gene: TRBV9
CDR3aa: CASSVEPYPSGASVLTF

v_gene: TRBV6-6
CDR3aa: CASRRTGSRYGYTF

v_gene: TRBV19
CDR3aa: CASSSGGSYNEQFF

v_gene: TRBV5-4
CDR3aa: CASSLNRNTEAFF

v_gene: TRBV15
CDR3aa: CATSTGQGGVKNIQYF

v_gene: TRBV7-3
CDR3aa: CASSSRVSSPLHF

v_gene: TRBV14
CDR3aa: CASSQLGGGEDTQYF

v_gene: TRBV19
CDR3aa: CASTGTQNTEAFF

v_gene: TRBV7-8
CDR3aa: CASSARWSTEAFF

v_gene: TRBV28
CDR3aa: CASNIDRGTDTQYF

v_gene: TRBV2
CDR3aa: CASSDIAGGYPDTQYF

v_gene: TRBV28
CDR3aa: CASSFIGQGDEQYF

v_gene: TRBV18
CDR3aa: CASSMAGGLEIAYEQYF

v_gene: TRBV7-9
CDR3aa: CSSSPAGTSGGREQYF

v_gene: TRBV4-2
CDR3aa: CASSQDPARFETQYF

v_gene: TRBV7-9
CDR3aa: CASSLGPGGLNEKLFF

v_gene: TRBV4-1
CDR3aa: CASSQGRSSYEQYF

v_gene: TRBV2
CDR3aa: CASSVRSAEQFF

v_gene: TRBV29-1
CDR3aa: CSVEALNEQFF

v_gene: TRBV5-4
CDR3aa: CASSLARTENYGYTF

v_gene: TRBV5-4
CDR3aa: CASSSLYEQYF

v_gene: TRBV7-2
CDR3aa: CASSPRGLGNYGYTF

v_gene: TRBV4-2
CDR3aa: CASSQNLAGGLGEQFF

v_gene: TRBV2
CDR3aa: CASSGVIAGGQETQYF

v_gene: TRBV11-3
CDR3aa: CASSPGRASTDTQYF

v_gene: TRBV6-1
CDR3aa: CASSEMITGNGQPQHF

v_gene: TRBV5-6
CDR3aa: CASSSDTDEQYF

v_gene: TRBV5-1
CDR3aa: CASSPSTVRDEQFF

v_gene: TRBV14
CDR3aa: CASSWARGRGETQYF

v_gene: TRBV4-1
CDR3aa: CASSQGAGGILPGNTIYF

v_gene: TRBV2
CDR3aa: CASSEADSGLASADEQFF

v_gene: TRBV27
CDR3aa: CASSFLGVGGRGTDTQYF

v_gene: TRBV6-6
CDR3aa: CASSYSRSSNYGYTF

v_gene: TRBV27
CDR3aa: CASSYLLGQAGTEAFF

v_gene: TRBV7-2
CDR3aa: CASSSRHSPTEAFF

v_gene: TRBV5-6
CDR3aa: CASSPGVQTQYF

v_gene: TRBV15
CDR3aa: CATSAGAGGPYEQYF

v_gene: TRBV7-9
CDR3aa: CSSSTGGGLAEQFF

v_gene: TRBV4-3
CDR3aa: CASSQGVANTGELFF

v_gene: TRBV19
CDR3aa: CASSMGDRGNEKLFF